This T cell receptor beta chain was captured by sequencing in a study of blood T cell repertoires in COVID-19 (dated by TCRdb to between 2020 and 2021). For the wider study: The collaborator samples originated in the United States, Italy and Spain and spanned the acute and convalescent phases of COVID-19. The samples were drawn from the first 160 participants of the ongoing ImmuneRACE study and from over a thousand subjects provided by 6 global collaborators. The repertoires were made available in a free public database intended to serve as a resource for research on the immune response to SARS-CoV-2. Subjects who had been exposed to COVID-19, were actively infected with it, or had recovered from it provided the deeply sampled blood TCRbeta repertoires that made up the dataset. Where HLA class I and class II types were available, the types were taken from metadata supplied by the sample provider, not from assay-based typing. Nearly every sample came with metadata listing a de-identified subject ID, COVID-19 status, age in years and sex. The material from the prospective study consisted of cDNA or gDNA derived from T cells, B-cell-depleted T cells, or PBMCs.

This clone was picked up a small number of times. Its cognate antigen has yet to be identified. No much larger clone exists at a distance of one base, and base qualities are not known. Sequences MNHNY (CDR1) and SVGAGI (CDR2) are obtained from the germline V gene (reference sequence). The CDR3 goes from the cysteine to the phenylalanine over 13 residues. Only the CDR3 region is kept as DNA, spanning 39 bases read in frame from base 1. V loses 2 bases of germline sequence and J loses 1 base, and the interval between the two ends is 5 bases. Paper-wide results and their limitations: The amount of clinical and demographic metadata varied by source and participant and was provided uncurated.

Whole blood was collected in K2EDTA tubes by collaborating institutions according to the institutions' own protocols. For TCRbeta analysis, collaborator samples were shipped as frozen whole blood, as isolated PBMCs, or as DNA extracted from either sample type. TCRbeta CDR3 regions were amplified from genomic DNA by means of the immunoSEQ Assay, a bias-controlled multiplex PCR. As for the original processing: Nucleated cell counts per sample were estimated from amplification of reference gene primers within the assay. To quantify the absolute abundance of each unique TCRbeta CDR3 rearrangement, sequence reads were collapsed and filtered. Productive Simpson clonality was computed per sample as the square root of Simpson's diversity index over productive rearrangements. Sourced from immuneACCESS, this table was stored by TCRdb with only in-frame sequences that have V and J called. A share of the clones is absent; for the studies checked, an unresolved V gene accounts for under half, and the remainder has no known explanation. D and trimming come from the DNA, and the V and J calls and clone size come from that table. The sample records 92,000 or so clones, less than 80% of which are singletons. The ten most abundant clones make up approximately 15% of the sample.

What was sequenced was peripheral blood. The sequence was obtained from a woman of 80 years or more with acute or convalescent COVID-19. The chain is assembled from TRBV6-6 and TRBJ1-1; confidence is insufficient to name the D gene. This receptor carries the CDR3 CASSYGPNTEAFF. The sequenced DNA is TGTGCCAGCAGTTACGGGCCGAACACTGAAGCTTTCTTT.